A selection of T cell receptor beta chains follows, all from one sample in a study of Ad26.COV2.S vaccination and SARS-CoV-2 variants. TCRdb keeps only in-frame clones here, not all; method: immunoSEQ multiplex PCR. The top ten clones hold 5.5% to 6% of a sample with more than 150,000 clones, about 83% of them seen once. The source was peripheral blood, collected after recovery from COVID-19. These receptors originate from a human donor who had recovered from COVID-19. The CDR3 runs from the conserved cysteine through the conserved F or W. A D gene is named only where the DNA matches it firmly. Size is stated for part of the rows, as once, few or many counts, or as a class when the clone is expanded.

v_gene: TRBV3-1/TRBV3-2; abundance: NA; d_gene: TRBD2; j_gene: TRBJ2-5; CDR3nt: TGTGCCAGCAGCCAAACGACTAGCGGCCTATCAGTAAAGACCCAGTACTTC; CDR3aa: CASSQTTSGLSVKTQYF
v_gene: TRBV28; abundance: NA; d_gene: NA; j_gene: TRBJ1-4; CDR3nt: TGTGCCAGCAGTCAACTGGGGGACATGAATGAAAAACTGTTTTTT; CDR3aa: CASSQLGDMNEKLFF
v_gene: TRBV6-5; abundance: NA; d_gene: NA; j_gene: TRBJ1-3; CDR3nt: TGTGCCAGCACAATTGCTCATCATGGAAACACCATATATTTT; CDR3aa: CASTIAHHGNTIYF
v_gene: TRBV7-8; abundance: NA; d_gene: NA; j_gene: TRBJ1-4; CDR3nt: TGTGCCAGCAGCCCCGGGAGGGGAGAAAAACTGTTTTTT; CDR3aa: CASSPGRGEKLFF
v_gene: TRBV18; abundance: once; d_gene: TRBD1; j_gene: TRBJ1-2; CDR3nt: TGTGCCAGCTCACCCCGGGACAGGGGAGGGGTGATCGGCTACACCTTC; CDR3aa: CASSPRDRGGVIGYTF
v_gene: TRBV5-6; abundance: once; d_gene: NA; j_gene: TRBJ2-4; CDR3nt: TGTGCCAGCAGCTTGGAGGGCCTAAGGTTAGCCAAAAACATTCAGTACTTC; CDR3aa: CASSLEGLRLAKNIQYF
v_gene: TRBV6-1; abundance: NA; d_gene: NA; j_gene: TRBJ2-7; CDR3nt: TGTGCCAGCAGTGAAGGGTATTTTGGGACCTTCACTTACGAGCAGTACTTC; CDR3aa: CASSEGYFGTFTYEQYF
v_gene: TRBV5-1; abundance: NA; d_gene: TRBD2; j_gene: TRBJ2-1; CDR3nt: TGCGCCAGCAGCTTAAATATATTAGAAACTCTAGCGGGGATCTACAATGAGCAGTTCTTC; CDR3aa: CASSLNILETLAGIYNEQFF
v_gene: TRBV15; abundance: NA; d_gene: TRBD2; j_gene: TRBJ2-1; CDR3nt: TGTGCCACCAGCAGGAGGACTAGCGGGATTGACAATGAGCAGTTCTTC; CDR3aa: CATSRRTSGIDNEQFF
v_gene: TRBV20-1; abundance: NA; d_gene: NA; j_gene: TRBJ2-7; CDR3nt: TGCAGTGCTAGTAGGGGGGGACAAACCTACGAGCAGTACTTC; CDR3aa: CSASRGGQTYEQYF
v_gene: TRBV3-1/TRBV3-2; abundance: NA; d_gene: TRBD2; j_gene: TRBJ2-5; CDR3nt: TGTGCCAGCAGCCAAGCCCTGGGACTAGAAGAGACCCAGTACTTC; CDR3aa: CASSQALGLEETQYF
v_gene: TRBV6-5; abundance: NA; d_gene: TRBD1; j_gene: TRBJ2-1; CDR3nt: TGTGCCAGCACCGATACCGGGACAGGGGCCAATGAGCAGTTCTTC; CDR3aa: CASTDTGTGANEQFF
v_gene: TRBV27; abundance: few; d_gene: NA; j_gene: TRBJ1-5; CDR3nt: TGTGCCAGCAGTTCCGCAGCGGGATCTCAGCCCCAGCATTTT; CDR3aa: CASSSAAGSQPQHF
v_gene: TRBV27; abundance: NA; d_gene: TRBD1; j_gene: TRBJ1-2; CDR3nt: TGTGCCAGCAGTTTCCAAGAAGGGGGCCTTGGCTACACCTTC; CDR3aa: CASSFQEGGLGYTF
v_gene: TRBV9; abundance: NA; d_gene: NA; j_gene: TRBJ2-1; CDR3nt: TGTGCCAGCACCCACGGGACGGGAGAGGGAAATGAGCAGTTCTTC; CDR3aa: CASTHGTGEGNEQFF
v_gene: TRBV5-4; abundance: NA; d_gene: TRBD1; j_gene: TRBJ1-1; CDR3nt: TGTGCCAGCAGCTTGCAGACAGGGCGAACTGAAGCTTTCTTT; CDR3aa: CASSLQTGRTEAFF
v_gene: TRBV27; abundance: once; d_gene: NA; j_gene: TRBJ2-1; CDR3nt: TGTGCCAGCAGTTTACGTACTGAGCAGTTCTTC; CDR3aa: CASSLRTEQFF